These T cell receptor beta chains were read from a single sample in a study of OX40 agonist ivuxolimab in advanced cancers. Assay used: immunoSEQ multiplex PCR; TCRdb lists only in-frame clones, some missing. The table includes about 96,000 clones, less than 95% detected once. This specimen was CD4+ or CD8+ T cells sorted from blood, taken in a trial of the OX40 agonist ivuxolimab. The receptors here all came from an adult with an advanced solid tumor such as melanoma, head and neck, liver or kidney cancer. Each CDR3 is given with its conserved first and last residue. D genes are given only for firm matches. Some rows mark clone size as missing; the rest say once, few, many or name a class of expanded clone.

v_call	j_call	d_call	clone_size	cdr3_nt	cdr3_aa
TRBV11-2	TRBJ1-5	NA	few	TGTGCCAGCAGCCGGGGCCTGGACAATCAGCCCCAGCATTTT	CASSRGLDNQPQHF
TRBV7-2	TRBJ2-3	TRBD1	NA	TGTGCCAGCAGCTTATTGGGACAGGGAGGATTCGATACGCAGTATTTT	CASSLLGQGGFDTQYF
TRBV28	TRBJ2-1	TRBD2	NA	TGTGCCAGCATCCCGGGACTAGCGGGTATTAATGAGCAGTTCTTC	CASIPGLAGINEQFF
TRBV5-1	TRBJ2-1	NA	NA	TGCGCCAGCAGCTTAGGGGGTAACTCCTACAATGAGCAGTTCTTC	CASSLGGNSYNEQFF
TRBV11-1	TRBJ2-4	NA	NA	TGTGCCAGCAGCTTCGTCCAGGAAAACATTCAGTACTTC	CASSFVQENIQYF
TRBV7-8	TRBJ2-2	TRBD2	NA	TGTGCCAGCAGCTTACGGCCTGGGGGGGTACCGAACACCGGGGAGCTGTTTTTT	CASSLRPGGVPNTGELFF
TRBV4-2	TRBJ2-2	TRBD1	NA	TGTGCCAGCAGCCAAGATATTACAGGGGGCTCCGGGGAGCTGTTTTTT	CASSQDITGGSGELFF
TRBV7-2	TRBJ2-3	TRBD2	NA	TGTGCCAGCAGCTTGGTCGGGCTAGCGGGAGGGCCGGTAGATACGCAGTATTTT	CASSLVGLAGGPVDTQYF
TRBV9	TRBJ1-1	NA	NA	TGTGCCAGCAGCGTAGTCGGGGGGCGGGTTGAAGCTTTCTTT	CASSVVGGRVEAFF
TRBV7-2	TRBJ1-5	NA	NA	TGTGCCAGCAGCTACTCCCCGGGACAACCGCCGCATTTT	CASSYSPGQPPHF
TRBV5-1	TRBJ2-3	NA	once	TGCGCCAGCAGCTTGGGGGCCTTAGCGGTAGCAGATACGCAGTATTTT	CASSLGALAVADTQYF
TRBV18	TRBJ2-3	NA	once	TGTGCCAGCTCACCACTGCGGGGAAGCCCAGATACGCAGTATTTT	CASSPLRGSPDTQYF
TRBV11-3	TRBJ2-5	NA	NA	TGTGCCAGCTCAGAAGCGGGAGAGACCCAGTACTTC	CASSEAGETQYF
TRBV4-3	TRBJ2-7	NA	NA	TGCGCCAGCAGCCAAGATCTATCCGGGCAGCGGAGCTCCTACGAGCAGTACTTC	CASSQDLSGQRSSYEQYF
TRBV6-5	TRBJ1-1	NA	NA	TGTGCCAGCAGTAACCACCCATGGGGCACTGAAGCTTTCTTT	CASSNHPWGTEAFF
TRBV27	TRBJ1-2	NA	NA	TGTGCCAGCGGAGAGGCGGGGAAGAGTGACTATGGCTACACCTTC	CASGEAGKSDYGYTF
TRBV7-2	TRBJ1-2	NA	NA	TGTGCCAGCAGCCCCGCTCGGACTAACTATGGCTACACCTTC	CASSPARTNYGYTF
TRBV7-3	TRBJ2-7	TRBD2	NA	TGTGCCAGCAGCTTAAGTGGGAGGGCTTCCGAGCAGTACTTC	CASSLSGRASEQYF
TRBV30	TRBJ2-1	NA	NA	TGTGCCTGGGAACAAGGAGGCTACAATGAGCAGTTCTTC	CAWEQGGYNEQFF
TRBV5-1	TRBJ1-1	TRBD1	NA	TGCGCCAGCAGTTCAAGTCCGACAGGGGGCAACACTGAAGCTTTCTTT	CASSSSPTGGNTEAFF
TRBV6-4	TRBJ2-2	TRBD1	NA	TGTGCCAGCAGTGAACTAGCAGGGGGCCACGGGGAGCTGTTTTTT	CASSELAGGHGELFF
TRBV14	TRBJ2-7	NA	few	TGTGCCAGCAGCCGGCAGGGAAATGTAGACGAGCAGTACTTC	CASSRQGNVDEQYF
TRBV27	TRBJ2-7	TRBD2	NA	TGTGCCAGCAGTACAACTCGACTAGCGGGAGGTAGCTCCTACGAGCAGTACTTC	CASSTTRLAGGSSYEQYF
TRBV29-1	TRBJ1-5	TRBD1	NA	TGCAGCGTGACAACAGGGGATCAGCCCCAGCATTTT	CSVTTGDQPQHF
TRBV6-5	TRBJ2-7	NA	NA	TGTGCCAGCAGGGATACAGGTTCCCAGTACTTC	CASRDTGSQYF
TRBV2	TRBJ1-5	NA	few	TGTGCCAGCCAAGCTGGGCTTCAGCCCCAGCATTTT	CASQAGLQPQHF
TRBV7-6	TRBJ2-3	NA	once	TGTGCCAGCAGCTTTACTAGAAATGCAGATACGCAGTATTTT	CASSFTRNADTQYF